Sequencing of this TCR beta chain was carried out in a study of shared clonotypes between healthy human individuals. An even split of each subset's genomic DNA across several immunoSEQ plates was performed. Clones were read by immunoSEQ multiplex PCR, and TCRdb kept only the in-frame ones, dropping some. The table includes approximately 1,000,000 clones, approximately 80% detected once. V lost 0 bases and J 3 bases, leaving 12 bases between the germline ends. The germline V gene has CDR1 SGHTA and CDR2 FQGNSA. The CDR3 length is 16 residues. Only Caucasian adults living in Nashville, Tennessee served as donors. Splitting the CD4+ cells yielded a CD45RA+ naive subset and a CD45RA-negative memory subset.

V usage is TRBV7-2 and J usage is TRBJ2-1; no clear D gene. This clonotype was sampled from a man aged 18-30 years in good health. Some clones in this sample may be carry-over from other donors' samples. Sequenced material: memory CD4+ T cells from PBMCs. Documented subset: CD45RA-negative fraction. As DNA, the CDR3 is TGTGCCAGCAGCTTAGCGGAGTACGTCAACTACAATGAGCAGTTCTTC. It codes for CASSLAEYVNYNEQFF.